This is a list of T cell receptor beta chains from one sample in a study of cytomegalovirus exposure and HLA in healthy donors. The assay was immunoSEQ multiplex PCR, and TCRdb's table has in-frame clones only and misses some. The sample holds fewer than 120,000 clones, about 80% seen once. The source material was PBMCs. Receptors originate from a man younger than 40 in good health and CMV-seropositive. CDR3s leave out the opening cysteine and the closing phenylalanine or tryptophan. The D gene is left open where the match is weak.

v_gene	d_gene	CDR3aa
TRBV7-2	TRBD1	ASSPSVGQGAGELF
TRBV7-9	TRBD1	AAPDRGSEGTIY
TRBV13	TRBD1	ASSPRQGYSGNTIY
TRBV7-2	-	ASSLASSSYNSPLH
TRBV7-7	TRBD2	ASSSSTSGEWDEQF
TRBV7-8	TRBD2	ASSLLSGGDGELF
TRBV5-1	TRBD2	ASSFVKGLAGGRQYNEQF
TRBV27	-	ASSWADVAYNEQF
TRBV28	-	ASSPGGIAHQPQH
TRBV7-2	-	ASSLRMVESQREQY
TRBV30	TRBD1	AWSAGGGRLEAF
TRBV5-1	TRBD1	ASSLGQGATNEKLF
TRBV28	-	ASSSRTDQGF
TRBV10-3	TRBD1	AISATGVNSPLH
TRBV11-2	TRBD1	ASSPGTASTDTQY
TRBV7-2	-	ASSFPQTGTSYGQY
TRBV11-2	-	ASSLDRQAGNEQF
TRBV10-2	TRBD1	ASSVQGQGQPQH
TRBV9	-	ASSVGTPDTQY
TRBV29-1	-	SVQGSGGYTGELF
TRBV19	-	ASSITGSQPQH
TRBV6-6	TRBD2	ASSYLLAGGEETQY
TRBV19	-	ASSIVVRSNQPQH
TRBV30	TRBD1	AWSPRTGHAAT
TRBV5-4	TRBD1	ASSSPTGGTYEQY
TRBV9	TRBD1	ASSAAQGESTQY
TRBV29-1	TRBD1	SVEGQGTYEQY
TRBV2	-	ATRRAEGSPLH
TRBV30	-	AWRPGHGGYPNSPLH
TRBV18	-	ASSPTTDIKRDKGS
TRBV6-5	-	ASSGLTYEQY
TRBV28	TRBD2	ASRSPARGEQY
TRBV11-2	-	ASSRMAGSGNTIY
TRBV6-5	-	ASGTQGFGNQPQH
TRBV9	-	ASSASSGANVLT
TRBV27	TRBD1	ASSLDPDRVSYEQY
TRBV7-2	-	ASSPPGPATNEKLF
TRBV7-2	-	ASSSNNNQPQH
TRBV7-9	TRBD1	ASSWLDRGRTGELF
TRBV15	-	ATSRDSWQGGRNGYT
TRBV29-1	-	SVGGTNYGYT